This T cell receptor beta chain was identified in a study of cytomegalovirus exposure and HLA in healthy donors. Study-level information: Genetic ancestry analysis placed around 76% of the roughly 400 donors that were genotyped in the Caucasian-associated cluster. Findings of the study overall: Being indistinguishable, some V segments were excluded, TRBV6-2 and TRBV6-3 among them. Reportedly, cytomegalovirus status was diagnosed with high sensitivity and specificity.

The PCR made use of 60 Vbeta and 13 Jbeta primers. TCRdb's table, derived via immunoSEQ multiplex PCR, lists solely in-frame clones and lacks some. This table has about 160,000 clones, roughly 83% appearing once. Worth noting for this clone: Antigen specificity is unknown.

In germline, CDR1 is MNHEY, CDR2 SVGAGI. The CDR3 has 13 amino acids. J gave up 8 bases and V 5 bases, and 8 bases lay outside the gene matches. This receptor was identified in a human donor in good health. The sequenced material came from PBMCs. V is TRBV6-5 and J is TRBJ1-1, with 7 bases identical to TRBD1. The CDR3 nucleotides are TGTGCCAGCAGTGCGACAGGGACTTACGAAGCTTTCTTT. Protein sequence: CASSATGTYEAFF.